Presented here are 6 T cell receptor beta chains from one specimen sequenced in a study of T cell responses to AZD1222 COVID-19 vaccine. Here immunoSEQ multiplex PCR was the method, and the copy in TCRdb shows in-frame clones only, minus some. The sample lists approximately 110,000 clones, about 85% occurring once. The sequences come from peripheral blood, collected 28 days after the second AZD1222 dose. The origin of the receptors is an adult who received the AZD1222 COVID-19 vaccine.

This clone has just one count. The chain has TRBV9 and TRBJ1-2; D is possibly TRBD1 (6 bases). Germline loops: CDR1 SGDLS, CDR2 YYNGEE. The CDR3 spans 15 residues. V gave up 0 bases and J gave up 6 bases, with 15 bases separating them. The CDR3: CASSVVWGARDGYTF. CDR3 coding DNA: TGTGCCAGCAGCGTAGTCTGGGGGGCGCGGGATGGCTACACCTTC.

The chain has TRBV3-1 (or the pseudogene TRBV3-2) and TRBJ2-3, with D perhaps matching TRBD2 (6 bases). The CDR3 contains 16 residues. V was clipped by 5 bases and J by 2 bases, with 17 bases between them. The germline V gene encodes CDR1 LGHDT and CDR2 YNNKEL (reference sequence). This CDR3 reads CASSGGLSGHTDTQYF. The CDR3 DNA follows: TGTGCCAGCAGCGGGGGACTCTCGGGGCACACAGATACGCAGTATTTT.

This CDR3 is CASSTTGGYVNTEAFF. The DNA for the CDR3 is TGTGCCAGTAGTACGACAGGGGGCTACGTGAACACTGAAGCTTTCTTT. The gene calls are TRBV19 and TRBJ1-1, with 10 bases identical to TRBD1. V dropped 4 bases and J dropped 0; count of bases not matched to a gene: 5. The CDR3 runs to 16 residues. Germline V gene data show CDR1 as LNHDA and CDR2 as SQIVND (reference sequence).

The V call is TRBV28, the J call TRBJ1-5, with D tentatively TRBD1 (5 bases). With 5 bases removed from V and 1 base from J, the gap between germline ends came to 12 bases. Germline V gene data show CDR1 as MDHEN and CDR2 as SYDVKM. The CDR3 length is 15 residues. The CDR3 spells CASSIWGVSNQPQHF. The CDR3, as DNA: TGTGCCAGCAGTATTTGGGGGGTGAGCAATCAGCCCCAGCATTTT. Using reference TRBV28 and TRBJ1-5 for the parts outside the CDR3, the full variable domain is DVKVTQSSRYLVKRTGEKVFLECVQDMDHENMFWYRQDPGLGLRLIYFSYDVKMKEKGDIPEGYSVSREKKERFSLILESASTNQTSMYLCASSIWGVSNQPQHFGDGTRLSIL.

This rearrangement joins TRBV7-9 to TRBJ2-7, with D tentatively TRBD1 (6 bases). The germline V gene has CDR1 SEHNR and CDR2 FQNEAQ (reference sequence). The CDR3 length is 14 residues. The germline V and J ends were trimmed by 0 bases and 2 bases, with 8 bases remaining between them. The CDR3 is CASSLATGTYEQYF. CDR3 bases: TGTGCCAGCAGCTTAGCGACAGGTACCTACGAGCAGTACTTC.

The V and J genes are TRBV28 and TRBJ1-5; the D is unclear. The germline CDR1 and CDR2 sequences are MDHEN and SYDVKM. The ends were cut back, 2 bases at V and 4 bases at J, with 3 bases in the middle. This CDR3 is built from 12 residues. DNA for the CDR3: TGTGCCAGCAGTTTAATGAATCAGCCCCAGCATTTT. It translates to CASSLMNQPQHF.